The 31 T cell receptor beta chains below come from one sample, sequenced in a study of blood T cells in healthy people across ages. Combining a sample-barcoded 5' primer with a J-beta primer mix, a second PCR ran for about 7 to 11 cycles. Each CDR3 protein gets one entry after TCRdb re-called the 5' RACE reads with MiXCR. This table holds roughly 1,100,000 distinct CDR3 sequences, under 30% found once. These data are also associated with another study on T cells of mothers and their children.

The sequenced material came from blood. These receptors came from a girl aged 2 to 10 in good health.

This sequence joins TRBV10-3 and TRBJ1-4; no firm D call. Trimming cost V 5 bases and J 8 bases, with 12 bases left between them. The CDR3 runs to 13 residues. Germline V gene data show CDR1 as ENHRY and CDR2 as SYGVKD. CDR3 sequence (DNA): TGTGCCATCAGTCCAACCGCTGAAGAAAAACTGTTTTTT. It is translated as CAISPTAEEKLFF.

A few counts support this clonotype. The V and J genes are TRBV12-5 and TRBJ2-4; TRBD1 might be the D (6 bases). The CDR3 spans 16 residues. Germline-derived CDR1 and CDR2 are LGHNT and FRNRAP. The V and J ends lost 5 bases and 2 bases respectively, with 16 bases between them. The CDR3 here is CASGLTPQGTKNIQYF. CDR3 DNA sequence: TGTGCTAGTGGTCTCACCCCCCAGGGGACCAAAAACATTCAGTACTTC.

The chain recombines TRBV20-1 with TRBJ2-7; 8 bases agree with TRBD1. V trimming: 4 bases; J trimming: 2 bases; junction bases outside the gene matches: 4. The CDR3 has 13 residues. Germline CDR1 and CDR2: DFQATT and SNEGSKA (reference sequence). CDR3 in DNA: TGCAGTGCTAACAGGGGGGAACCCTACGAGCAGTACTTC. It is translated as CSANRGEPYEQYF.

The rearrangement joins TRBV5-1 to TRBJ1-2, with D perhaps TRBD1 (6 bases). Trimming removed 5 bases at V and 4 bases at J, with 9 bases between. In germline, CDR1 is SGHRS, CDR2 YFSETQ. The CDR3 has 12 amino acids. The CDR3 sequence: CASRQGLYGYTF. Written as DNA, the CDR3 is TGCGCCAGCAGACAGGGACTCTATGGCTACACCTTC.

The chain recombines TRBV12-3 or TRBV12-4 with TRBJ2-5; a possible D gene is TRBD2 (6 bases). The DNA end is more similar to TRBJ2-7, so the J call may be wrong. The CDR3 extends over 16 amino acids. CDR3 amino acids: CASSSPGTQYSYEQYF. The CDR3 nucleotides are TGTGCCAGCAGTTCCCCAGGGACTCAGTACTCCTACGAGCAGTACTTC.

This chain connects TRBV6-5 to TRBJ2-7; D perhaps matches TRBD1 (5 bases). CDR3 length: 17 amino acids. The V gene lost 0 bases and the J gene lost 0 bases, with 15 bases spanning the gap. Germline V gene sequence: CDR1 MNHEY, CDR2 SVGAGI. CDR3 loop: CASSYSGIEDTSYEQYF. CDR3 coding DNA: TGTGCCAGCAGTTACTCAGGTATTGAGGACACCTCCTACGAGCAGTACTTC.

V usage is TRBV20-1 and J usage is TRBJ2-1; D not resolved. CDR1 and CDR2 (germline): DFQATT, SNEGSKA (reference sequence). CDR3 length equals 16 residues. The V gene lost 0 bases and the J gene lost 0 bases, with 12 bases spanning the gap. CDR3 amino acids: CSARDQTPSSYNEQFF. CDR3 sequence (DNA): TGCAGTGCTAGAGATCAGACCCCGAGCTCCTACAATGAGCAGTTCTTC.

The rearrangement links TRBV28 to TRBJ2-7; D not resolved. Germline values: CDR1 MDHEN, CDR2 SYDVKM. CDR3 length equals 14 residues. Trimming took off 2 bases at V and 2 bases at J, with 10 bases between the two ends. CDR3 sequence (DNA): TGTGCCAGCAGTTTAAAGGCACGGGCCTACGAGCAGTACTTC. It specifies CASSLKARAYEQYF.

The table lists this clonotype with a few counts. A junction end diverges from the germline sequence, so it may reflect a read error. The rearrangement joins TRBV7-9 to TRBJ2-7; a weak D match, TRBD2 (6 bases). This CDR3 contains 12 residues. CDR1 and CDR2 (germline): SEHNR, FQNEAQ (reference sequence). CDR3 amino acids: CACRSGLDEQYF. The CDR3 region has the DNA TGTGCCTGCAGAAGCGGGTTGGACGAGCAGTACTTC.

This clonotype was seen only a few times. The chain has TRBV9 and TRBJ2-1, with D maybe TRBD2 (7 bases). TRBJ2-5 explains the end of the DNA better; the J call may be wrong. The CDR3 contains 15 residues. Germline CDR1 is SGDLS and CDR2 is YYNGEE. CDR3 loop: CASSVGGGALETQYF. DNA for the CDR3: TGTGCCAGCAGCGTAGGAGGGGGGGCTTTGGAGACCCAGTACTTC.

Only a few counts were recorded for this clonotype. The DNA for the CDR3 is TGTGCCAGCAGTGAAAGTCTCGGGGGTAGAGATGGAAACACCATATATTTT. Encoded protein: CASSESLGGRDGNTIYF. The V and J genes are TRBV25-1 and TRBJ1-3; D may be TRBD1 (5 bases). This CDR3 has 17 residues. The V and J ends lost 2 bases and 3 bases respectively, with 17 bases between them. Germline CDR1 is MGHDK and CDR2 is SYGVNS.

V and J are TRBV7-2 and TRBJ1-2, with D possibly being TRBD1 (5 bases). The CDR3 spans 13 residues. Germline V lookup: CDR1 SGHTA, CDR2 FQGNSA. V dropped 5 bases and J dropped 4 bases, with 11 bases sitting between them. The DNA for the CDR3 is TGTGCCAGCAGCCGGGGACCCCCCTATGGCTACACCTTC. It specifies CASSRGPPYGYTF.

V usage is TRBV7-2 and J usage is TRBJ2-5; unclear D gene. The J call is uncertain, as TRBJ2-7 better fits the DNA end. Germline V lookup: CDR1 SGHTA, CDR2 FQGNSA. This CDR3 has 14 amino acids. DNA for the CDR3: TGTGCCAGCAGCCCCGACTGGGAACCCTACGAGCAGTACTTC. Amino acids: CASSPDWEPYEQYF.

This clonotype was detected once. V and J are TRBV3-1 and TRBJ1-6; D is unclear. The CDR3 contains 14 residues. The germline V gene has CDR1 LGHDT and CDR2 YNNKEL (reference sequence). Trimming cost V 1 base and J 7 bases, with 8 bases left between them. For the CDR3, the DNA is TGTGCCAGCAGCCAAGGTACGGACAATTCACCCCTCCACTTT. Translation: CASSQGTDNSPLHF.

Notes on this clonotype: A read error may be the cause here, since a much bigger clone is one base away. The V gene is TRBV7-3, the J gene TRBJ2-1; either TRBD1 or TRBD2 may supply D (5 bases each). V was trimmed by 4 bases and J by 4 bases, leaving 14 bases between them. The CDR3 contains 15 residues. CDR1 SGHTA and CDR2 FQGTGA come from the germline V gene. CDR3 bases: TGTGCCAGCAGCTCGGACGCTGGGGGTTACAATGAGCAGTTCTTC. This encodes CASSSDAGGYNEQFF.

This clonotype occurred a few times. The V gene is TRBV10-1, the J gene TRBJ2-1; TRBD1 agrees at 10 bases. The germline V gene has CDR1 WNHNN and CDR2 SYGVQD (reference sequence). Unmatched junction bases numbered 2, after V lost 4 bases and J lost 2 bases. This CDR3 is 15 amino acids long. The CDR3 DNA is TGCGCCAGCAGTGGACAGGGGGCTACCTACAATGAGCAGTTCTTC. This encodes CASSGQGATYNEQFF.

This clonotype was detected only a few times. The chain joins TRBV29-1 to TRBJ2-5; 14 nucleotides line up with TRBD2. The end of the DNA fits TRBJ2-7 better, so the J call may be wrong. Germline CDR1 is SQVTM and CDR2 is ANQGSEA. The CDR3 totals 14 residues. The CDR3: CSARGTSGSNEQYF. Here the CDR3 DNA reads TGCAGCGCCCGTGGGACTAGCGGGAGTAACGAGCAGTACTTC.

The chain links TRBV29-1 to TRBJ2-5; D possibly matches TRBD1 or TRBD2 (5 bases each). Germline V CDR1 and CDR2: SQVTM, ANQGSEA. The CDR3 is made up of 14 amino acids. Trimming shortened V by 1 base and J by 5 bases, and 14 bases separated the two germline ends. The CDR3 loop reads CSVEGQQGRETQYF. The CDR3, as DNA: TGCAGCGTTGAAGGTCAGCAGGGACGGGAGACCCAGTACTTC.

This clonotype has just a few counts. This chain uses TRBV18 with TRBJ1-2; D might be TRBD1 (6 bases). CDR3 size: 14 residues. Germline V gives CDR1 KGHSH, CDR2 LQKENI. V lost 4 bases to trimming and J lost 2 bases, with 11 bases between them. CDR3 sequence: CASSQGHLNYGYTF. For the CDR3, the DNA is TGTGCCAGCTCACAGGGACACTTAAACTATGGCTACACCTTC.

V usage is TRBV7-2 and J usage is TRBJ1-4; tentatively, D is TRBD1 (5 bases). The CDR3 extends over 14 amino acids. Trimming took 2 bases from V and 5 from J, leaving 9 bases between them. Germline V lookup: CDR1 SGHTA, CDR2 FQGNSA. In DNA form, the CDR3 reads TGTGCCAGCAGCTTAAAATCAGGGAATGAAAAACTGTTTTTT. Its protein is CASSLKSGNEKLFF.

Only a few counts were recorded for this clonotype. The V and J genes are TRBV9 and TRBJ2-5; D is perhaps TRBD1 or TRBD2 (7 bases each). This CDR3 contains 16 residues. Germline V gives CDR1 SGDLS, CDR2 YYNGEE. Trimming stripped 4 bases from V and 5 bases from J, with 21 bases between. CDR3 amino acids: CASSQGGISVAETQYF. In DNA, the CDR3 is TGTGCCAGCAGCCAGGGGGGGATCTCCGTGGCGGAGACCCAGTACTTC.

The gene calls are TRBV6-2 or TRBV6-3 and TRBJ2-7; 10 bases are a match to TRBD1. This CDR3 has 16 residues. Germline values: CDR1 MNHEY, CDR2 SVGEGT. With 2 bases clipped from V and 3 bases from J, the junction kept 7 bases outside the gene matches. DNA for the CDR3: TGTGCCAGCAGTTACCCGGACAGGGGGGAATTCTACGAGCAGTACTTC. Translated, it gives CASSYPDRGEFYEQYF.

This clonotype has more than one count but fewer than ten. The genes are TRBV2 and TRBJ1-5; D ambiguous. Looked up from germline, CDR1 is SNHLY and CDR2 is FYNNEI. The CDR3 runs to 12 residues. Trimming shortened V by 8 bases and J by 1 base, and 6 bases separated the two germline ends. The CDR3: CASGRSNQPQHF. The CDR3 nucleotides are TGTGCCAGCGGTCGCAGCAATCAGCCCCAGCATTTT. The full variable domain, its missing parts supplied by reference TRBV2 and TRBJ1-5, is EPEVTQTPSHQVTQMGQEVILRCVPISNHLYFYWYRQILGQKVEFLVSFYNNEISEKSEIFDDQFSVERPDGSNFTLKIRSTKLEDSAMYFCASGRSNQPQHFGDGTRLSIL.

For the CDR3, the DNA is TGTGCCAGCAGCCCCGGGACCGCGATGAACACTGAAGCTTTCTTT. Translated: CASSPGTAMNTEAFF. The chain recombines TRBV7-2 with TRBJ1-1; a weak D match, TRBD1 (5 bases). The germline V and J ends were trimmed by 5 bases and 0 bases, with 13 bases remaining between them. Germline CDR1 reads SGHTA; CDR2 reads FQGNSA. The CDR3 sequence is 15 residues long.

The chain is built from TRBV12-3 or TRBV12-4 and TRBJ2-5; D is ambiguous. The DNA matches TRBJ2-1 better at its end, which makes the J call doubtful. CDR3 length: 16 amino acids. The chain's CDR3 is CASSSIIGGPYNEQFF. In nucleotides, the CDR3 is TGTGCCAGCAGTTCCATCATAGGCGGACCCTACAATGAGCAGTTCTTC.

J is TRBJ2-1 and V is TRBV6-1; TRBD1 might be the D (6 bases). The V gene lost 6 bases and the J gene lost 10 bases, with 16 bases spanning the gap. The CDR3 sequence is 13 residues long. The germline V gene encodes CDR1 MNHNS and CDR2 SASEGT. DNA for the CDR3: TGTGCCAGCAGGGTGGTGGGGGCGTGGGAGCAGTTCTTC. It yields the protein CASRVVGAWEQFF.

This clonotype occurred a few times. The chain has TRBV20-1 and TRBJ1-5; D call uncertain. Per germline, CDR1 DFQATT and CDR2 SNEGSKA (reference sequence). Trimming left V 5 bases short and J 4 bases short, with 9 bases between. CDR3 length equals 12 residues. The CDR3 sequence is CSAGGPNQPQHF. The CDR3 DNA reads TGCAGTGCTGGAGGGCCTAATCAGCCCCAGCATTTT.

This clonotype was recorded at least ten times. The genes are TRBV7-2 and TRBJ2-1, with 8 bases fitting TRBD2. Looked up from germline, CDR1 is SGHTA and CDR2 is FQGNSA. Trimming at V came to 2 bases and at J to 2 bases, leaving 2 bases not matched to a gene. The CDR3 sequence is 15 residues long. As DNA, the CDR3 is TGTGCCAGCAGCTTAAGCGGGAGTACCTACAATGAGCAGTTCTTC. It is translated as CASSLSGSTYNEQFF.

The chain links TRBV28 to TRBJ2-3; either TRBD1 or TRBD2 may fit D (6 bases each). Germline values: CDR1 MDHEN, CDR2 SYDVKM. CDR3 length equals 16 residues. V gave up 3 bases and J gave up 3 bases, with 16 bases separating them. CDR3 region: CASSFSGVEGTDTQYF. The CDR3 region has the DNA TGTGCCAGCAGTTTTTCAGGGGTGGAGGGGACAGATACGCAGTATTTT.

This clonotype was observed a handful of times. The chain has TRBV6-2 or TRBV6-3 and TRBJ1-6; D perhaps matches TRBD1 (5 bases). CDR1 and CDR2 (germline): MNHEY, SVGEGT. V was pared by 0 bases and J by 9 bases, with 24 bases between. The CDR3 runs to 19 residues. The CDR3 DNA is TGTGCCAGCAGTTACTCGGAGGACGTGTGGAGACAGAAGACTTCACCCCTCCACTTT. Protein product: CASSYSEDVWRQKTSPLHF.

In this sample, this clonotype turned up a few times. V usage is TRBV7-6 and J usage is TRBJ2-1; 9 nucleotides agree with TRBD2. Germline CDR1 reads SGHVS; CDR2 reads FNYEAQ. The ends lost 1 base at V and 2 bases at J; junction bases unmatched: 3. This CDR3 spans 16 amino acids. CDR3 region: CASSLVASGAYNEQFF. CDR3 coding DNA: TGTGCCAGCAGCTTAGTCGCTAGCGGGGCCTACAATGAGCAGTTCTTC.